This passage covers 18 T cell receptor beta chains from one sample sequenced in a study of CD8+CD57+ T cells in acquired aplastic anemia. Profiles of TCR beta VDJ and CDR3 were generated from a genomic DNA template. Each CDR3 protein gets one entry after TCRdb re-called the reads with MiXCR. The sample yields 250,000 to 300,000 distinct CDR3 sequences, approximately 57% seen once. Patients sequenced had flow cytometry evidence of CD8+CD57+ cell expansion. Sequencing was carried out using sorted CD4+, CD8+, or CD8+CD57+ T cells (not recorded which) from PBMCs. These receptor sequences come from a human donor with aplastic anemia.

The chain uses TRBV15 and TRBJ2-7, with a tentative D call TRBD2 (5 bases). V lost 1 base, J lost 7 bases, and 14 bases lay in between. This CDR3 has 14 amino acids. Germline loops: CDR1 LNHNV, CDR2 YYDKDF (reference sequence). The CDR3, as DNA: TGTGCCACCAGCAGAGGAGGGAGTCGGGGAGAGCAGTACTTC. This codes for CATSRGGSRGEQYF.

In regard to this clonotype: No conserved phenylalanine or tryptophan ends this CDR3, so it is likely a read error. The chain links TRBV2 to TRBJ1-5, with 9 nucleotides matching TRBD1. The CDR3 is made up of 17 amino acids. V shed 6 bases, J shed 6 bases, and the junction held 15 bases outside the gene matches. CDR1 is SNHLY and CDR2 is FYNNEI in the germline V gene. The CDR3 DNA reads as TGTGCCAGCAGCCCCTGGGGCTTTGACAGGGGGAGTCAGCCCCAGCATGTT. The encoded protein is CASSPWGFDRGSQPQHV.

The chain has TRBV7-9 and TRBJ2-7; D is possibly TRBD1 (6 bases). CDR1 SEHNR and CDR2 FQNEAQ come from the germline V gene (reference sequence). The CDR3 is made up of 12 amino acids. Trimming left V 5 bases short and J 5 bases short, with 10 bases between. This chain's CDR3 is CASSHRVNEQYF. CDR3 nucleotide sequence: TGTGCCAGCAGCCACAGGGTCAACGAGCAGTACTTC.

On this clonotype itself: A much larger clone sits a single nucleotide away, making a read error possible. The chain recombines TRBV5-4 with TRBJ1-3, with 9 bases aligning to TRBD1. In germline, CDR1 is SGHNT, CDR2 YYREEE (reference sequence). The CDR3 sequence is 18 residues long. The CDR3 protein is CASSYQITGTGIGNSIYF. CDR3 DNA sequence: TGTGCCAGCAGTTACCAAATCACCGGGACAGGGATAGGAAACAGCATATATTTT.

There are many counts of this clonotype. The V gene is TRBV7-3, the J gene TRBJ2-1; possibly TRBD2 for D (5 bases). CDR3 length equals 14 residues. Germline assignment: CDR1 SGHTA and CDR2 FQGTGA. Trimming took 5 bases from V and 6 from J, leaving 14 bases between them. This CDR3 reads CASSLSRDTNEQFF. CDR3 coding DNA: TGTGCCAGCAGCCTAAGCCGGGATACCAATGAGCAGTTCTTC.

In this sample, this clonotype turned up many times. V usage is TRBV7-9 and J usage is TRBJ2-2, with TRBD2 matching over 11 bases. The CDR3 covers 14 residues. Germline CDR1 is SEHNR and CDR2 is FQNEAQ (reference sequence). Trimming cost V 4 bases and J 5 bases; bases outside gene matches: 0. For the CDR3, the DNA is TGTGCCAGCAGCTCTAGCGGGGGGACCGGGGAGCTGTTTTTT. Amino acid sequence: CASSSSGGTGELFF.

The rearrangement uses TRBV18 and TRBJ1-2, with D tentatively TRBD1 (5 bases). Trimming left V 3 bases short and J 2 bases short, with 13 bases between. Germline lookup yields CDR1 KGHSH and CDR2 LQKENI. The CDR3 length is 15 residues. CDR3 residues: CASSPSGTGNYGYTF. CDR3 coding DNA: TGTGCCAGCTCACCCTCAGGGACGGGGAACTATGGCTACACCTTC. Looking up the rest from reference TRBV18 and TRBJ1-2 gives the full variable domain: NAGVMQNPRHLVRRRGQEARLRCSPMKGHSHVYWYRQLPEEGLKFMVYLQKENIIDESGMPKERFSAEFPKEGPSILRIQQVVRGDSAAYFCASSPSGTGNYGYTFGSGTRLTVV.

This clonotype was detected many times. The V and J genes are TRBV7-9 and TRBJ2-7; TRBD1 agrees at 7 bases. V lost 2 bases, J lost 3 bases, and 4 bases stayed unmatched. This CDR3 is 14 amino acids long. CDR1 and CDR2 (germline): SEHNR, FQNEAQ (reference sequence). The CDR3 sequence is CASSLTGVNYEQYF. The DNA for the CDR3 is TGTGCCAGCAGCTTAACAGGGGTGAACTACGAGCAGTACTTC.

Turning to this clonotype: One junction end does not reproduce the germline sequence, and a read error may be involved. This chain connects TRBV20-1 to TRBJ2-3; 8 bases are shared with TRBD2. There are 15 residues in the CDR3. The germline V gene has CDR1 DFQATT and CDR2 SNEGSKA (reference sequence). CDR3 DNA sequence: TGCAGTTCCCGCGGCTCGGCGGGAGGCACGGATACGCAGTATTTT. Its protein is CSSRGSAGGTDTQYF.

At least ten counts were recorded for this clonotype. This chain uses TRBV5-8 with TRBJ1-1, with D possibly being TRBD1 (6 bases). The germline V gene encodes CDR1 SGHTS and CDR2 YDEGEE. There are 15 residues in the CDR3. V dropped 0 bases and J dropped 0 bases, with 9 bases sitting between them. Here the CDR3 reads CASSLEGVMNTEAFF. In DNA form, the CDR3 reads TGTGCCAGCAGCTTGGAGGGGGTGATGAACACTGAAGCTTTCTTT.

The J gene is TRBJ2-7, the V gene TRBV29-1; 7 bases line up with TRBD1. V was pared by 6 bases and J by 1 base, with 3 bases of the junction left unmatched. The germline CDR1 and CDR2 sequences are SQVTM and ANQGSEA. The CDR3 loop spans 12 amino acids. The CDR3 nucleotides read TGCAGCGTGAAGACAGGGTCCTACGAGCAGTACTTC. Translating it yields CSVKTGSYEQYF.

This clonotype was seen a few times. This clone may be a read error of a much larger clone one base away. The chain recombines TRBV12-3 or TRBV12-4 with TRBJ2-1, with TRBD1 as a possible D gene (5 bases). Trimming stripped 3 bases from V and 13 bases from J, with 13 bases between. There are 12 residues in the CDR3. CDR3: CASSFARATQFF. CDR3 nucleotides: TGTGCCAGCAGTTTTGCCAGGGCGACCCAGTTCTTC.

The chain carries TRBV12-3 or TRBV12-4 and TRBJ1-5; no firm D call. The CDR3 extends over 15 amino acids. V was trimmed by 6 bases and J by 6 bases, leaving 18 bases between them. For the CDR3, the DNA is TGTGCCAGCAGCAACACGGGCGGAGGGTTTCAGCCCCAGCATTTT. Translating it yields CASSNTGGGFQPQHF.

This chain connects TRBV7-8 to TRBJ1-6, with D hard to call. The V end was cut by 1 base, the J end by 7 bases, with 8 bases between. CDR1 is SGHVS and CDR2 is FQNEAQ in the germline V gene. The CDR3 totals 14 residues. CDR3 loop: CASSLGAGNSPLHF. Written as DNA, the CDR3 is TGTGCCAGCAGCTTAGGGGCTGGGAATTCACCCCTCCACTTT.

Many counts were recorded for this clonotype. This rearrangement joins TRBV12-3 or TRBV12-4 to TRBJ1-5, with 8 positions matching TRBD1. The J segment lost 5 bases and the V segment lost 6 bases, leaving 9 bases of the junction unmatched. CDR3 size: 15 residues. The CDR3 DNA is TGTGCCAGCAGATCCAACAGGGGGTCCTATCAGCCCCAGCATTTT. Amino acids: CASRSNRGSYQPQHF.

V is TRBV20-1 and J is TRBJ1-3, with D possibly TRBD1 on 6 matching bases. The CDR3 is 13 residues long. In germline, CDR1 is DFQATT, CDR2 SNEGSKA (reference sequence). V was pared by 5 bases and J by 4 bases, with 12 bases between. The CDR3 DNA reads TGCAGTGCTCGCTATGACAGGGGAAACACCATATATTTT. As protein: CSARYDRGNTIYF.

The J gene is TRBJ2-6, the V gene TRBV12-3 or TRBV12-4; a weak D match, TRBD1 (6 bases). Deletions cut 6 bases from V and 0 bases from J, with 9 bases between. This CDR3 has 15 amino acids. The CDR3 sequence is CASRMTGSGANVLTF. CDR3 nucleotides: TGTGCCAGCAGGATGACAGGCTCTGGGGCCAACGTCCTGACTTTC.

This rearrangement joins TRBV20-1 to TRBJ2-3; 9 nucleotides align to TRBD2. The CDR3 sequence is 16 residues long. Germline CDR1 DFQATT, CDR2 SNEGSKA (reference sequence). J lost 4 bases, V lost 2 bases, and 10 bases had no gene match. CDR3 region: CSARPEGGGVSDTQYF. The CDR3, as DNA: TGCAGTGCTAGACCTGAGGGCGGGGGGGTCTCAGATACGCAGTATTTT.